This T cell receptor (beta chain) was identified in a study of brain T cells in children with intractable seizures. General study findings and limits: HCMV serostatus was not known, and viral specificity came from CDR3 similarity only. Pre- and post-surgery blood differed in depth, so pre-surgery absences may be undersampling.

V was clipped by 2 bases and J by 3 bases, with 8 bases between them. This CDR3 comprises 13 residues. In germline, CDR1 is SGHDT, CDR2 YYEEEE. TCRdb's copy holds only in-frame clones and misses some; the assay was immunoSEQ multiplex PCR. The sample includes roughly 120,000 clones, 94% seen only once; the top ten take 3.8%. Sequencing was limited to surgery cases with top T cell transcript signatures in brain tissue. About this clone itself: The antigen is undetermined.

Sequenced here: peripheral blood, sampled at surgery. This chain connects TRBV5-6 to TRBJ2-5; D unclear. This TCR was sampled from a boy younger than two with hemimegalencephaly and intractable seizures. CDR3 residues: CASSFYRKETQYF. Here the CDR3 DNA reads TGTGCCAGCAGCTTTTACCGGAAAGAGACCCAGTACTTC.